This passage covers 30 T cell receptor beta chains from one sample sequenced in a study of breast tumors, draining lymph nodes, adjacent tissues. Breast cancer patients provided tissue from their axillary draining lymph nodes. One entry per CDR3 protein, called by TCRdb with MiXCR from the multiplex PCR reads. The sample contains approximately 230,000 distinct CDR3 sequences, under 40% of which appear only once. Sequenced sample: axillary lymph node tissue. These receptors were taken from a female donor with breast cancer. Some clones in this sample may be carry-over from other donors' samples.

A note on this clonotype: This could be a read error, since a much larger clone is one nucleotide away. The chain employs TRBV2 and TRBJ2-1; no clear D gene. The CDR3 spans 15 residues. Germline values: CDR1 SNHLY, CDR2 FYNNEI. CDR3 DNA: TGTGCCAGCAGTGTCGAAGACTCTTCCTACAATGAGCAGCTCTTC. Translation: CASSVEDSSYNEQLF.

In this sample, this clonotype turned up many times. The chain uses TRBV19 and TRBJ2-2, with 12 bases that match TRBD2. Germline V lookup: CDR1 LNHDA, CDR2 SQIVND (reference sequence). The length of the CDR3 is 19 residues. Trimming took 7 bases from V and 3 from J; bases not matched to a gene: 15. The CDR3, as DNA: TGTGCCAGTAACAACGTTGGGCTAGCGGGAGGGGGACACACCGGGGAGCTGTTTTTT. This codes for CASNNVGLAGGGHTGELFF.

For this clonotype: One end of the junction varies from germline; a read error may be responsible. V and J are TRBV25-1 and TRBJ1-5; D is unresolved. The CDR3 is 15 amino acids. The germline V gene has CDR1 MGHDK and CDR2 SYGVNS. CDR3 nucleotides: TGTGCCAGCAGCCAACCAGGCCTTAGCAATCAGCCCCAGCATTTC. Amino acid sequence: CASSQPGLSNQPQHF.

V usage is TRBV7-2 and J usage is TRBJ2-5; TRBD2 matches at 13 bases. The CDR3 contains 16 residues. J gave up 5 bases and V 4 bases, and 7 bases lay outside the gene matches. Germline CDR1 SGHTA, CDR2 FQGNSA. This CDR3 reads CASSSTSGGARETQYF. The CDR3 coding sequence is TGTGCCAGCAGCTCTACTAGCGGGGGGGCGCGGGAGACCCAGTACTTC.

This clonotype was counted at least ten times. V is TRBV29-1 and J is TRBJ2-7, with a weak D call TRBD1 (6 bases). The CDR3 contains 13 residues. Trimming cost V 6 bases and J 0 bases, with 12 bases left between them. CDR1 and CDR2 from the germline V gene are SQVTM and ANQGSEA. The CDR3 region is CSVGQRSSYEQYF. The CDR3 region has the DNA TGCAGCGTCGGACAGCGGAGCTCCTACGAGCAGTACTTC.

This rearrangement joins TRBV18 to TRBJ2-3; tentative D call: TRBD2 (6 bases). The length of the CDR3 is 13 residues. Germline CDR1 KGHSH, CDR2 LQKENI. V was cut by 3 bases and J by 8 bases, with 12 bases left in between. CDR3 protein: CASSPGRNATQYF. The CDR3 DNA sequence: TGTGCCAGCTCACCTGGGAGGAACGCTACGCAGTATTTT.

Comments on this clonotype: One end of the junction varies from germline; a read error may be responsible. The chain recombines TRBV6-6 with TRBJ1-5; TRBD1 matches at 8 bases. Germline V gene lookup returns CDR1 MNHNY and CDR2 SVGAGI (reference sequence). The CDR3 totals 19 residues. As DNA, the CDR3 is TGTGCCAGCAGTTCTGCGGGACAGGCTTCCGCATATAGCAGTCAGCCCCAGCATTTT. This gives the protein CASSSAGQASAYSSQPQHF.

The table lists this clonotype with many counts. The chain has TRBV6-5 and TRBJ1-4; D gene unclear. V was cut by 0 bases and J by 7 bases, with 9 bases left in between. The germline gives CDR1 MNHEY, CDR2 SVGAGI. This CDR3 contains 14 residues. CDR3 region: CASSYSKVGEKLFF. In DNA, the CDR3 is TGTGCCAGCAGTTACTCAAAAGTGGGTGAAAAACTGTTTTTT.

This clonotype was recorded many times. This chain's CDR3 is CASSPGLAASYEQYF. CDR3 nucleotides: TGTGCCAGTTCTCCGGGACTAGCGGCTTCCTACGAGCAGTACTTC. The rearrangement links TRBV2 to TRBJ2-7, with 11 positions matching TRBD2. V was clipped by 9 bases and J by 1 base; unmatched bases: 8. Germline V gene sequence: CDR1 SNHLY, CDR2 FYNNEI. The CDR3 contains 15 residues.

This clonotype was observed a few times. One base away lies a much larger clone, so this may be a sequencing read error. No conserved phenylalanine or tryptophan ends this CDR3, so it is likely a read error. The chain combines TRBV7-3 with TRBJ2-5; 8 bases align to TRBD2. The CDR3 loop spans 14 amino acids. Looked up from germline, CDR1 is SGHTA and CDR2 is FQGTGA. The ends lost 8 bases at V and 2 bases at J; junction bases unmatched: 7. CDR3 in amino acids: CASSRGGPQETQYL. CDR3 sequence (DNA): TGTGCCAGCTCCCGGGGGGGGCCGCAAGAGACCCAGTACCTC.

Written as DNA, the CDR3 is TGTGCCAGCAGAACGACGGATCAGCCCCAGCATTTT. Amino acid sequence: CASRTTDQPQHF. V gene TRBV12-3 or TRBV12-4 combines with J gene TRBJ1-5; D gene uncertain. The CDR3 extends over 12 amino acids. V lost 6 bases to trimming and J lost 5 bases, with 8 bases between them.

Notes on this clonotype: Just one base apart from a much larger clone, this may be a read error. V usage is TRBV30 and J usage is TRBJ1-4; D is undetermined. Trimming removed 7 bases at V and 8 bases at J, with 14 bases between. The CDR3 runs 12 residues. The germline CDR1 and CDR2 sequences are GTSNPN and SVGIG (reference sequence). The CDR3 is CAFDLGGEKLFF. DNA for the CDR3: TGTGCCTTCGACTTAGGTGGCGAAAAACTGTTTTTT. The full variable domain, with the rest looked up from reference TRBV30 and TRBJ1-4, is SQTIHQWPATLVQPVGSPLSLECTVEGTSNPNLYWYRQAAGRGLQLLFYSVGIGQISSEVPQNLSASRPQDRQFILSSKKLLLSDSGFYLCAFDLGGEKLFFGSGTQLSVL.

For this clonotype: This may be a read error: a much more frequent sequence differs by one nucleotide. The J gene is TRBJ2-3, the V gene TRBV5-1; possibly TRBD1 for D (5 bases). Germline lookup yields CDR1 SGHRS and CDR2 YFSETQ. The CDR3 totals 15 residues. DNA of the CDR3: TGCGCCAGCAGCTTGAGGGCGGAGAGCACAGGTACGCAGTATTTT. It codes for CASSLRAESTGTQYF.

This clonotype was seen at least ten times. The chain is built from TRBV11-2 and TRBJ2-3; 7 bases fit TRBD2. The germline V gene has CDR1 SGHAT and CDR2 FQNNGV. V shed 4 bases, J shed 2 bases, and the junction held 9 bases outside the gene matches. CDR3 length: 16 amino acids. The CDR3 nucleotides read TGTGCCAGCAGCTCCCGCGGACTAGGAAACACAGATACGCAGTATTTT. Translating gives CASSSRGLGNTDTQYF.

Remarks on this clonotype: This may come from a read error, since a much larger clone is one base off. The V gene is TRBV6-6, the J gene TRBJ2-7; possibly TRBD2 for D (5 bases). V was pared by 3 bases and J by 4 bases, with 16 bases between. CDR1 MNHNY and CDR2 SVGAGI come from the germline V gene (reference sequence). The CDR3 is 15 residues long. The CDR3: CASSYEGRPFYEQYF. DNA for the CDR3: TGTGCCAGCAGTTATGAGGGTAGGCCCTTTTACGAGCAGTACTTC.

This clonotype was found many times. V usage is TRBV10-3 and J usage is TRBJ2-7; TRBD2 aligns across 7 bases. Germline-derived CDR1 and CDR2 are ENHRY and SYGVKD. The CDR3 has 13 amino acids. The junction had 7 bases not matched to a gene; V was cut back by 8 bases and J by 3 bases. CDR3 nucleotides: TGTGCCATCGGCGGCGGGAGAAACTACGAGCAGTACTTC. It yields the protein CAIGGGRNYEQYF.

The chain joins TRBV24-1 to TRBJ2-3; D is possibly TRBD1 or TRBD2 (7 bases each). In germline, CDR1 is KGHDR, CDR2 SFDVKD. The V end lost 5 bases, the J end lost 0 bases, and 14 bases lay between the germline ends. This CDR3 is built from 16 residues. The CDR3 protein is CATSAGGGGSTDTQYF. CDR3 DNA sequence: TGTGCCACCAGTGCAGGGGGAGGGGGAAGCACAGATACGCAGTATTTT.

The table lists this clonotype with a few counts. The genes are TRBV3-1 and TRBJ2-7; TRBD2 agrees at 10 bases. Trimming at V came to 2 bases and at J to 6 bases, leaving 7 bases not matched to a gene. Germline lookup yields CDR1 LGHDT and CDR2 YNNKEL (reference sequence). CDR3 length: 15 amino acids. The CDR3 sequence: CASSQSSGLATEQYF. The DNA of the CDR3 is TGTGCCAGCAGCCAAAGTTCGGGACTAGCGACCGAGCAGTACTTC.

The chain joins TRBV12-3 or TRBV12-4 to TRBJ2-5; a weak D match, TRBD2 (6 bases). This CDR3 is 11 amino acids long. The CDR3 sequence is CAGTGAETQYF. DNA of the CDR3: TGTGCGGGGACGGGAGCGGAGACCCAGTACTTC.

In the case of this clonotype: Sequence at one end of the junction differs from germline and may be a read error. This chain links TRBV7-2 with TRBJ1-5; TRBD1 agrees at 7 bases. This CDR3 comprises 11 residues. Germline V gene data show CDR1 as SGHTA and CDR2 as FQGNSA. CDR3 DNA sequence: TGCGGGACAGCCCCAAATCAGCCCCAGCATTTT. Translated: CGTAPNQPQHF.

This clonotype was seen repeatedly, ten times or more. The V and J genes are TRBV18 and TRBJ2-7; a weak D match, TRBD2 (7 bases). The V gene's germline CDR1 is KGHSH and CDR2 LQKENI. V was trimmed by 8 bases and J by 0 bases, leaving 11 bases between them. This CDR3 has 13 residues. The CDR3 region is CASREDSSYEQYF. CDR3 in DNA: TGTGCCAGCCGGGAGGACAGCTCCTACGAGCAGTACTTC.

This clonotype showed up many times. V is TRBV19 and J is TRBJ1-4; 7 bases are a match to TRBD1. The ends lost 6 bases at V and 3 bases at J; junction bases unmatched: 7. Germline-derived CDR1 and CDR2 are LNHDA and SQIVND (reference sequence). This CDR3 contains 15 residues. The CDR3 region is CASRIWDRPNEKLFF. The CDR3 nucleotides are TGTGCCAGTAGAATATGGGACAGACCTAATGAAAAACTGTTTTTT.

Concerning this clonotype: A much larger clone differs from this one at a single base, so this may be a read error. Since no conserved phenylalanine or tryptophan closes the CDR3, a read error is the likely cause. The rearrangement links TRBV11-2 to TRBJ1-5, with D unclear. V lost 3 bases to trimming and J lost 7 bases, with 13 bases between them. This CDR3 has 14 amino acids. Germline CDR1 SGHAT, CDR2 FQNNGV. The CDR3 protein is CASSLPGAGQPQHL. The CDR3 coding sequence is TGTGCCAGCAGCTTGCCGGGCGCGGGACAGCCCCAGCATCTT.

CDR3 sequence reads: CAISIGTSPLHF. The CDR3 DNA sequence: TGTGCCATCAGTATCGGGACTTCACCCCTCCACTTT. The V gene is TRBV10-3, the J gene TRBJ1-6; possible D gene TRBD1, 5 bases. Per the germline V gene, CDR1 is ENHRY and CDR2 is SYGVKD. V was shortened by 5 bases and J by 9 bases, with 8 bases between the two germline ends. This CDR3 has 12 residues.

The chain links TRBV6-5 to TRBJ2-5; D remains ambiguous. This CDR3 comprises 14 residues. The V and J ends lost 5 bases and 1 base respectively, with 11 bases between them. Germline assignment: CDR1 MNHEY and CDR2 SVGAGI. DNA of the CDR3: TGTGCCAGCAGTCAAAAGGGCAGCCAAGAGACCCAGTACTTC. The encoded protein is CASSQKGSQETQYF.

This clonotype was seen ten or more times. This rearrangement joins TRBV6-5 to TRBJ2-7; D possibly matches TRBD1 or TRBD2 (6 bases each). V lost 0 bases and J 12 bases, leaving 21 bases between the germline ends. This CDR3 spans 15 amino acids. Germline V gene lookup returns CDR1 MNHEY and CDR2 SVGAGI. DNA for the CDR3: TGTGCCAGCAGTTACTCGAAATTGGGGGGCGTGGCGGCGTACTTC. This translates into CASSYSKLGGVAAYF.

About this clonotype: One base away lies a much larger clone, so this may be a sequencing read error. The gene calls are TRBV5-6 and TRBJ2-5; D is uncertain. The CDR3 totals 15 residues. CDR1 and CDR2 (germline): SGHDT, YYEEEE. V was cut by 4 bases and J by 0 bases, with 13 bases left in between. CDR3 nucleotides: TGTGCCAGCAGCCTCCGACGACCGTACCAAGAGACCCAGTACTTC. Translated, it gives CASSLRRPYQETQYF.

This clonotype was observed many times. The V and J genes are TRBV20-1 and TRBJ1-3; tentative D call: TRBD1 (6 bases). The CDR3 loop spans 14 amino acids. V lost 5 bases and J lost 2, with 13 bases in between. From germline, CDR1 is DFQATT and CDR2 SNEGSKA (reference sequence). CDR3 sequence reads: CSAGRGGTGNTIYF. As DNA, the CDR3 is TGCAGTGCTGGCAGGGGAGGGACTGGAAACACCATATATTTT.

To note about this clonotype: At one boundary the junction diverges from the germline segment, which might be a read error. This chain uses TRBV9 with TRBJ2-7, with 7 bases identical to TRBD1. The CDR3 spans 16 residues. The germline gives CDR1 SGDLS, CDR2 YYNGEE. The CDR3 DNA is TGTGCCAGCAGCCCCCAGACAGGGTCGCCGGCGGGCGAGCAGTATTTC. This gives the protein CASSPQTGSPAGEQYF.

In its sample, this clonotype was seen many times. The chain joins TRBV4-1 to TRBJ2-1; TRBD2 might be the D (6 bases). CDR1 MGHRA and CDR2 YSYEKL come from the germline V gene. The CDR3 has 18 amino acids. Deletions cut 6 bases from V and 4 bases from J, with 25 bases between. The CDR3 DNA follows: TGCGCCAGCAGTCAAACTCCCCAAAGGGGACTGTCTTACAATGAGCAGTTCTTC. It yields the protein CASSQTPQRGLSYNEQFF.